The T cell receptor (beta chain) under discussion was sequenced for a study of response to subunit inactivated influenza vaccine. TCRdb re-called the RT-PCR reads through MiXCR, storing one row per CDR3 protein. Of around 750,000 distinct CDR3 sequences in the sample, approximately 21% were seen once. Whole-study findings and limits: T cells newly recruited by each seasonal influenza vaccination are few, the authors suggested.

In its sample, this clonotype was seen once. The antigen is unknown. Germline loops: CDR1 MNHEY, CDR2 SVGAGI. The CDR3 length is 15 residues. The V and J ends lost 2 bases and 11 bases respectively, with 22 bases between them. Sequenced material: PBMCs from blood, taken about 5 days after vaccination. The receptor's source is a man aged 50-59 years who received an inactivated influenza vaccine. This chain joins TRBV6-5 and TRBJ2-7; TRBD2 might be the D (6 bases). The CDR3 spells CASSYDGGLPREEYF. For the CDR3, the DNA is TGTGCCAGCAGTTACGACGGGGGACTCCCACGAGAGGAGTACTTC.